This TCR beta chain was sequenced during a study of neurological immune-mediated disorders. Via MiXCR, TCRdb re-called the 5' RACE reads, giving one row per CDR3 protein. Among roughly 39,000 distinct CDR3 sequences, about 7% were seen once, and the ten largest hold about 6%. The sorted libraries drew on 900,000 to 1,000,000 T cells that were CD4+ or CD8+. This clonotype was counted at least ten times. CDR3 size: 16 residues. V dropped 5 bases and J dropped 7; count of bases not matched to a gene: 10. Germline V gene lookup returns CDR1 SGHVS and CDR2 FNYEAQ. The chain uses TRBV7-6 and TRBJ2-1, with 11 bases fitting TRBD2. Material for sequencing was CD4+ T cells from blood. The receptor was derived from a man in his forties or fifties in good health. CDR3 nucleotides: TGTGCCAGCAGCACTTTACTAGCGGGAGCTGGGAATGAGCAGTTCTTC. The encoded protein is CASSTLLAGAGNEQFF.